This entry features one T cell receptor (beta chain) sequence. Under the authors' procedure: Amplification from reference gene primers served as the basis for estimated nucleated cell counts. The repertoire was sequenced with immunoSEQ multiplex PCR; TCRdb's copy has only in-frame clones and lacks some. Clone size and the V and J calls come from that table; the DNA yielded D and trimming. The sample includes roughly 180,000 clones, about nine tenths of them seen just once. Unmatched junction bases numbered 3, after V lost 4 bases and J lost 11 bases. The CDR3 length is 14 residues. In germline, CDR1 is SGHTA, CDR2 FQGNSA. The data were obtained in a study of blood T cell repertoires in COVID-19. About the research overall: Some COVID-19 samples were acute and others convalescent; all came from the United States, Italy and Spain.

V gene TRBV7-2 combines with J gene TRBJ2-1; 15 nucleotides match TRBD2. The TCR originated in a man between 65 and 85 years old with active or convalescent COVID-19. Sequenced material: peripheral blood. The CDR3 region is CASSSGLAGGQQFF. The CDR3 DNA sequence: TGTGCCAGCAGCTCGGGACTAGCGGGAGGACAGCAGTTCTTC.